This is a list of T cell receptor beta chains from one sample in a study of cytomegalovirus exposure and HLA in healthy donors. Method: immunoSEQ multiplex PCR; TCRdb's copy keeps in-frame clones and lacks some. The table has roughly 200,000 clones, around four fifths seen once; the top ten hold 2.7%. Specimen: PBMCs. The receptors shown here come from a woman aged 40 to 50 in good health and CMV-seronegative. Each CDR3 is given with its conserved first and last residue. The D gene is left open where the match is weak. The listing skips clone size in some rows; elsewhere it reads once, few, many or a size class.

D	V	J	size	CDR3	DNA
TRBD2	TRBV4-1	TRBJ2-7	-	CASSQGLGASGSNEQYF	TGCGCCAGCAGCCAAGGCCTAGGGGCTAGCGGGAGCAACGAGCAGTACTTC
TRBD1	TRBV2	TRBJ1-5	-	CASRAGTGNQPQHF	TGTGCCAGCAGGGCAGGGACAGGCAATCAGCCCCAGCATTTT
-	TRBV15	TRBJ1-4	-	CATSRKGADEKLFF	TGTGCCACCAGCAGGAAAGGGGCGGATGAAAAACTGTTTTTT
TRBD1	TRBV19	TRBJ1-2	-	CASKFVKGTGRNYGYTF	TGTGCCAGTAAATTCGTTAAGGGGACAGGGAGGAACTATGGCTACACCTTC
TRBD1	TRBV2	TRBJ2-3	-	CASSRQGTSTDTQYF	TGTGCCAGCAGTAGACAGGGGACTAGCACAGATACGCAGTATTTT
-	TRBV13	TRBJ2-1	-	CASSRPPGTSTGEQFF	TGTGCCAGCAGCCGCCCCCCGGGAACCTCCACGGGCGAGCAGTTCTTC
-	TRBV6-5	TRBJ1-1	-	CASTRAMRTEAFF	TGTGCCAGCACCAGAGCCATGAGGACTGAAGCTTTCTTT
-	TRBV9	TRBJ1-2	once	CASSVAGRNYGYTF	TGTGCCAGCAGCGTGGCAGGCCGAAACTATGGCTACACCTTC
-	TRBV29-1	TRBJ1-2	-	CSADGDYTF	TGCAGCGCCGACGGGGACTACACCTTC
TRBD2	TRBV27	TRBJ2-7	-	CASSLTPRGLAGPEDPGFRYF	TGTGCCAGCAGTTTAACCCCGCGGGGACTAGCGGGACCGGAAGATCCGGGGTTTCGGTACTTC
TRBD1	TRBV7-9	TRBJ1-5	-	CSSSLGRDSRDNQPQHF	TGTTCCAGCAGCTTAGGTCGGGACAGCCGGGACAATCAGCCCCAGCATTTT
-	TRBV7-2	TRBJ2-3	-	CASSLHQGQDTQYF	TGTGCCAGCAGCTTGCATCAGGGTCAAGATACGCAGTATTTT
-	TRBV5-3	TRBJ2-1	once	CARSTGWCYNEQFF	TGTGCCAGAAGCACTGGTTGGTGTTACAATGAGCAGTTCTTC
TRBD2	TRBV5-6	TRBJ2-1	-	CASSLGTSGYNEQFF	TGTGCCAGCAGCTTGGGGACTAGCGGATACAATGAGCAGTTCTTC
-	TRBV5-1	TRBJ1-1	-	CASSLDSSPEAFF	TGCGCCAGCAGCCTAGACAGCTCCCCTGAAGCTTTCTTT
-	TRBV11-2	TRBJ2-5	-	CASSLSETQYF	TGTGCCAGCAGCTTGTCGGAGACCCAGTACTTC
-	TRBV19	TRBJ2-1	-	CASSPRGRLGRYNEQFF	TGTGCCAGTAGTCCCCGGGGTCGACTAGGACGGTACAATGAGCAGTTCTTC
-	TRBV18	TRBJ2-1	-	CASSPALGTAYEQFF	TGTGCCAGCTCACCGGCTCTCGGAACAGCCTACGAGCAGTTCTTC
TRBD1	TRBV19	TRBJ1-4	-	CASSTLSGRGEKLFF	TGTGCCAGTAGTACTCTGTCCGGCAGGGGGGAAAAACTGTTTTTT
-	TRBV7-2	TRBJ2-7	-	CASSFSPYEQYF	TGTGCCAGCAGCTTTAGCCCCTACGAGCAGTACTTC
TRBD2	TRBV5-4	TRBJ2-1	-	CASSLGPSGSAYNEQFF	TGTGCCAGCAGCTTAGGGCCGAGCGGGAGTGCCTACAATGAGCAGTTCTTC
TRBD1	TRBV7-3	TRBJ2-2	-	CSSSRQGNTGELFF	TGTTCCAGCAGCCGACAGGGTAACACCGGGGAGCTGTTTTTT
TRBD2	TRBV11-3	TRBJ2-3	-	CASSSSSGPDPNTQYF	TGTGCCAGCAGCTCCTCTAGCGGCCCAGACCCTAATACGCAGTATTTT
-	TRBV25-1	TRBJ2-1	-	CASSGPLGNEQFF	TGTGCCAGCAGTGGCCCCCTCGGCAATGAGCAGTTCTTC
TRBD1	TRBV6-1	TRBJ1-1	-	CASSRDPGQLEAFF	TGTGCCAGCAGTAGAGACCCGGGACAGCTTGAAGCTTTCTTT
-	TRBV30	TRBJ1-4	-	CACSPQLNEKLFF	TGTGCCTGCTCCCCACAGCTAAATGAAAAACTGTTTTTT
TRBD2	TRBV7-2	TRBJ2-2	-	CASSLAGGSGELFF	TGTGCCAGCAGCTTAGCGGGAGGGTCCGGGGAGCTGTTTTTT
TRBD1	TRBV29-1	TRBJ2-2	-	CSVKTGGNTGELFF	TGCAGCGTGAAGACAGGGGGGAACACCGGGGAGCTGTTTTTT
TRBD1	TRBV10-3	TRBJ2-1	-	CAAGGPPNNEQFF	TGTGCCGCAGGGGGCCCTCCCAATAATGAGCAGTTCTTC
-	TRBV7-9	TRBJ1-2	-	CASSRGEGYTF	TGTGCCAGCAGTCGGGGAGAAGGCTACACCTTC
-	TRBV5-1	TRBJ1-4	-	CASSLAGGDEKLFF	TGCGCCAGCAGCTTGGCCGGAGGGGATGAAAAACTGTTTTTT
-	TRBV27	TRBJ2-7	-	CASSLGGGAYEQYF	TGTGCCAGCAGTTTAGGGGGGGGCGCCTACGAGCAGTACTTC
TRBD1	TRBV30	TRBJ1-5	-	CAWSIGQGLQPQHF	TGTGCCTGGAGTATCGGACAGGGTCTTCAGCCCCAGCATTTT
TRBD1	TRBV28	TRBJ2-2	-	CASSLPGTAAGELFF	TGTGCCAGCAGTTTACCGGGGACAGCGGCCGGGGAGCTGTTTTTT
-	TRBV6-5	TRBJ1-3	few	CASSYSLFSGNTIYF	TGTGCCAGCAGTTACTCACTGTTCTCTGGAAACACCATATATTTT
-	TRBV4-1	TRBJ1-1	-	CASSQDPGLGTEAFF	TGCGCCAGCAGCCAAGATCCAGGGCTGGGCACTGAAGCTTTCTTT
TRBD1	TRBV19	TRBJ1-4	-	CASSAKNRDRNEKLFF	TGTGCCAGTAGTGCCAAAAACCGGGACAGAAATGAAAAACTGTTTTTT
-	TRBV30	TRBJ2-7	-	CAWDSTTYEQYF	TGTGCCTGGGACAGTACCACCTACGAGCAGTACTTC
-	TRBV5-8	TRBJ2-7	-	CASSLDPGTYEQYF	TGTGCCAGCAGCTTGGACCCGGGAACTTACGAGCAGTACTTC
-	TRBV29-1	TRBJ2-7	-	CSGGELYEQYF	TGCAGCGGCGGTGAACTTTACGAGCAGTACTTC
TRBD1	TRBV5-1	TRBJ1-1	-	CASRPGTGSTEAFF	TGCGCCAGCAGGCCCGGGACAGGGTCCACTGAAGCTTTCTTT
TRBD2	TRBV5-1	TRBJ2-3	few	CASSSELAGLTDTQYF	TGCGCCAGCAGCTCGGAACTAGCGGGACTCACAGATACGCAGTATTTT
TRBD2	TRBV30	TRBJ2-7	-	CAWSVRLADPYEQYF	TGTGCCTGGAGTGTACGCCTAGCGGACCCCTACGAGCAGTACTTC
-	TRBV19	TRBJ2-2	-	CASRSGTGELFF	TGTGCCAGTAGGTCGGGCACCGGGGAGCTGTTTTTT
-	TRBV9	TRBJ2-4	-	CASSPGLADWDIQYF	TGTGCCAGCAGCCCAGGCTTGGCAGATTGGGACATTCAGTACTTC